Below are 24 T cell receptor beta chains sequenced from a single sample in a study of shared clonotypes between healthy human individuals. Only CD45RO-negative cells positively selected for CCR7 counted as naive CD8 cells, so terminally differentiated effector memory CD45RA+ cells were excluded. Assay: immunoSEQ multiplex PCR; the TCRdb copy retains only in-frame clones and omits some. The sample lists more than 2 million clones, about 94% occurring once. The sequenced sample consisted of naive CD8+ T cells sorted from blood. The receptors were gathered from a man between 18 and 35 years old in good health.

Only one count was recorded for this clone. This CDR3 is CASSPTAPGTETEKLFF. Written as DNA, the CDR3 is TGCGCCAGCAGCCCGACCGCCCCGGGGACGGAGACTGAAAAACTGTTTTTT. The chain is built from TRBV4-3 and TRBJ1-4, with D possibly matching TRBD1 (5 bases). Between the trimmed V and J ends, which lost 4 bases and 7 bases, there was a span of 22 bases. CDR3 length equals 17 residues. Germline V gives CDR1 LGHNA, CDR2 YSLEER.

CDR3 nucleotide sequence: TGCGCCAGCAGAGAAGACGATGGCACTGAAGCTTTCTTT. Amino acids: CASREDDGTEAFF. This sequence joins TRBV5-1 and TRBJ1-1; D gene uncertain. This CDR3 region has 13 residues. Trimming removed 5 bases at V and 4 bases at J, with 12 bases between. Germline CDR1 SGHRS, CDR2 YFSETQ.

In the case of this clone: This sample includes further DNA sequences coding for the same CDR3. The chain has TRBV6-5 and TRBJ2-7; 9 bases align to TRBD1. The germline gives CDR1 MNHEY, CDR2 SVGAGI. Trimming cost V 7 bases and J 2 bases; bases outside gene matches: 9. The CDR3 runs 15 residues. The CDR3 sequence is CASTHQRTGAYEQYF. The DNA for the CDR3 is TGTGCCAGCACCCATCAGAGGACAGGGGCCTACGAGCAGTACTTC.

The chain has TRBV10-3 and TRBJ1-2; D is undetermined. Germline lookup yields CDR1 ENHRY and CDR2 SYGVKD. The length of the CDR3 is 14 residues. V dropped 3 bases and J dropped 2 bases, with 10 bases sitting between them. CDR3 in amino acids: CAISDWQTNYGYTF. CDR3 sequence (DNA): TGTGCCATCAGTGACTGGCAGACGAACTATGGCTACACCTTC.

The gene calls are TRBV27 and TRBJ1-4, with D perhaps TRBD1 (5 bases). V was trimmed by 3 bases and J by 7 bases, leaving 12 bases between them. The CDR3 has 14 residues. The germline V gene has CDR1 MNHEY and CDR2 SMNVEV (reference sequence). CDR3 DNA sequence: TGTGCCAGCAGTTTGCGGGGCCCGAGTGAAAAACTGTTTTTT. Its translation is CASSLRGPSEKLFF.

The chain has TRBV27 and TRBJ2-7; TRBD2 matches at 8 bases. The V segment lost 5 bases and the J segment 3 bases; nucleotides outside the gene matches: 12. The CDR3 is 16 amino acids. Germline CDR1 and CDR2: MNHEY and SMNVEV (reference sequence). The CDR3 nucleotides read TGTGCCAGCAGTCCCTGGGGGGGTAGCGGGGTCTACGAGCAGTACTTC. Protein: CASSPWGGSGVYEQYF.

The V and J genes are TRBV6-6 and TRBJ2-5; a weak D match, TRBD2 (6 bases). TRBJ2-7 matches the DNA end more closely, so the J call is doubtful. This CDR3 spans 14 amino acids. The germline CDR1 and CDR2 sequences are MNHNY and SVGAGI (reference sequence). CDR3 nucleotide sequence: TGTGCCAGCAGTTACTCCCGGGACTTCGACGAGCAGTACTTC. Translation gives CASSYSRDFDEQYF.

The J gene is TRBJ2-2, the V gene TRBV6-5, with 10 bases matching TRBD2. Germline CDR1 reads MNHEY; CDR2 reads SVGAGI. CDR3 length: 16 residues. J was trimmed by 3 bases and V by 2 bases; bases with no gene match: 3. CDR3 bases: TGTGCCAGCAGTTACGACGGGACTAGCGACACCGGGGAGCTGTTTTTT. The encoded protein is CASSYDGTSDTGELFF.

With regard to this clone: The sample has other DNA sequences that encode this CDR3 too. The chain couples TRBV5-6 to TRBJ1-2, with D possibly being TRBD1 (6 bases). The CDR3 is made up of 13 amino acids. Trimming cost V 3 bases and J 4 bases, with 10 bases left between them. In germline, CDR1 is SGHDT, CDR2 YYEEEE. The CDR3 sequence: CASSSGQTYGYTF. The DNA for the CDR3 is TGTGCCAGCAGCTCTGGACAGACCTATGGCTACACCTTC.

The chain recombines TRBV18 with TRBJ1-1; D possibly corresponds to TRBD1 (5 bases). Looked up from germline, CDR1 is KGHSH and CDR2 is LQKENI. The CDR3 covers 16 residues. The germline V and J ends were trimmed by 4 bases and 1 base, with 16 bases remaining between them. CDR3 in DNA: TGTGCCAGCTCACAGGGATGGGGCCGTCCGAACACTGAAGCTTTCTTT. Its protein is CASSQGWGRPNTEAFF.

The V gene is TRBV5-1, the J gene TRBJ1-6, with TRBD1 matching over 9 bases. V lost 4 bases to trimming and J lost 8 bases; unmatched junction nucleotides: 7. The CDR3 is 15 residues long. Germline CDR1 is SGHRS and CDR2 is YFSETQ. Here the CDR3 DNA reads TGCGCCAGCAGCCCAGAGACAGGGGGTGATTCACCCCTCCACTTT. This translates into CASSPETGGDSPLHF. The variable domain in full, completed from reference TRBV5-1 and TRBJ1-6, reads KAGVTQTPRYLIKTRGQQVTLSCSPISGHRSVSWYQQTPGQGLQFLFEYFSETQRNKGNFPGRFSGRQFSNSRSEMNVSTLELGDSALYLCASSPETGGDSPLHFGNGTRLTVT.

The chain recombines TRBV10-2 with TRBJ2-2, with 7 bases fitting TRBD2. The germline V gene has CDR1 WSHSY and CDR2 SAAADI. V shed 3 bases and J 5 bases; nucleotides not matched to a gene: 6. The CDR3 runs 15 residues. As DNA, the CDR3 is TGCGCCAGCAGTGACCGGACTAGTAGGACCGGGGAGCTGTTTTTT. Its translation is CASSDRTSRTGELFF.

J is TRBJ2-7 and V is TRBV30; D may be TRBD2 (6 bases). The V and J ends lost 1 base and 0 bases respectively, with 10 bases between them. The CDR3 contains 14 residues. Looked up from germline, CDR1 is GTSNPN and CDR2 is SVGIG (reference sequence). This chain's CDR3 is CAWSDVGGSYEQYF. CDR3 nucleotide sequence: TGTGCCTGGAGTGATGTGGGGGGCTCCTACGAGCAGTACTTC. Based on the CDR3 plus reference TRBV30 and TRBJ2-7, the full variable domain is SQTIHQWPATLVQPVGSPLSLECTVEGTSNPNLYWYRQAAGRGLQLLFYSVGIGQISSEVPQNLSASRPQDRQFILSSKKLLLSDSGFYLCAWSDVGGSYEQYFGPGTRLTVT.

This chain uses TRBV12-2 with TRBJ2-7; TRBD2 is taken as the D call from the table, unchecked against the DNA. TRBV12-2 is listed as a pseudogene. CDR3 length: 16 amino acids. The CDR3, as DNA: TGTGCAAGTCGCACTATACCCTTACTTCCCACTTACGAGCAGTACTTC. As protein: CASRTIPLLPTYEQYF.

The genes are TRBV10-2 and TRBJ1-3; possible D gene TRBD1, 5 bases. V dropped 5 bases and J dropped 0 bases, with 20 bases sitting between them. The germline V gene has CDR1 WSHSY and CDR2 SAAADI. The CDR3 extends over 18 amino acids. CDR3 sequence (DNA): TGCGCCAGCAGTATTATACCGGGACTGCTGGCCTCTGGAAACACCATATATTTT. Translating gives CASSIIPGLLASGNTIYF.

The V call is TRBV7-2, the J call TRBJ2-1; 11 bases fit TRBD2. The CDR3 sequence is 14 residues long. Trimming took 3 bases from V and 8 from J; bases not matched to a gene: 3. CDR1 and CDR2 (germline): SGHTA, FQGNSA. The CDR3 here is CASSFLAGGHEQFF. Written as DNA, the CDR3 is TGTGCCAGCAGCTTTCTAGCGGGGGGCCATGAGCAGTTCTTC.

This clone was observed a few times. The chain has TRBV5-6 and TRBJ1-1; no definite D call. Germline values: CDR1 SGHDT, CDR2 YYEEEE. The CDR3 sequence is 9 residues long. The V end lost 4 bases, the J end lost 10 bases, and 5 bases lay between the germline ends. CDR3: CASSPPAFF. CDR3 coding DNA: TGTGCCAGCAGCCCTCCAGCTTTCTTT.

CDR3 protein: CASSSGEINEKLFF. CDR3 sequence (DNA): TGTGCCAGCAGCTCGGGAGAAATTAATGAAAAACTGTTTTTT. This chain joins TRBV5-4 and TRBJ1-4; D unclear. In germline, CDR1 is SGHNT, CDR2 YYREEE (reference sequence). This CDR3 region has 14 residues. Deletions cut 3 bases from V and 4 bases from J, with 10 bases between. The whole variable domain, filled in from reference TRBV5-4 and TRBJ1-4, reads ETGVTQSPTHLIKTRGQQVTLRCSSQSGHNTVSWYQQALGQGPQFIFQYYREEENGRGNFPPRFSGLQFPNYSSELNVNALELDDSALYLCASSSGEINEKLFFGSGTQLSVL.

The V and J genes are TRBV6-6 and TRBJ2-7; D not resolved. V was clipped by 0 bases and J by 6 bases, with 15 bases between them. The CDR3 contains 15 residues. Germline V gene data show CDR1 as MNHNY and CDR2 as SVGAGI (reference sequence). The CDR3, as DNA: TGTGCCAGCAGTTACTCGCCTCCGGCCCTGGGCGAGCAGTACTTC. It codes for CASSYSPPALGEQYF.

The CDR3 DNA reads TGCAGCGTTGAAGGAGGGGCTTCAGATTTCAACTATGGCTACACCTTC. Translated, it gives CSVEGGASDFNYGYTF. The chain combines TRBV29-1 with TRBJ1-2; possibly TRBD1 for D (5 bases). The CDR3 is 16 amino acids. Germline CDR1 reads SQVTM; CDR2 reads ANQGSEA. V was trimmed by 1 base and J by 2 bases, leaving 17 bases between them.

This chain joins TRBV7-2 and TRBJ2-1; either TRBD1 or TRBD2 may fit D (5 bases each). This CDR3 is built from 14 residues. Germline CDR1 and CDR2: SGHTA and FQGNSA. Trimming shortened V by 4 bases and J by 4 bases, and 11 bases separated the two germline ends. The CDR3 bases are TGTGCCAGCAGCTCCAGGGACCAGTACAATGAGCAGTTCTTC. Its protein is CASSSRDQYNEQFF.

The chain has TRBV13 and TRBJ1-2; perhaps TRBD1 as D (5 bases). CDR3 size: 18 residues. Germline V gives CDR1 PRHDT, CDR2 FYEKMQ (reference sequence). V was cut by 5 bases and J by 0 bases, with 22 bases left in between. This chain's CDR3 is CASSPRGALGETNYGYTF. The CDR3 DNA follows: TGTGCCAGCAGCCCTCGTGGGGCGCTGGGCGAAACTAACTATGGCTACACCTTC.

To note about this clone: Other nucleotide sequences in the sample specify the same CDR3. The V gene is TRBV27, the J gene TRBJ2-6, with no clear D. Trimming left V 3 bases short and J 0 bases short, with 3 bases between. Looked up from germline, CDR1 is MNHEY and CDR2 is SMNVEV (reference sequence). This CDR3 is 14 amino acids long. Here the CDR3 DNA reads TGTGCCAGCAGTTTCCGCTCTGGGGCCAACGTCCTGACTTTC. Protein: CASSFRSGANVLTF. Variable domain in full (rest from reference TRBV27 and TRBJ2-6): EAQVTQNPRYLITVTGKKLTVTCSQNMNHEYMSWYRQDPGLGLRQIYYSMNVEVTDKGDVPEGYKVSRKEKRNFPLILESPSPNQTSLYFCASSFRSGANVLTFGAGSRLTVL.

The CDR3: CASSLASDLYEQYF. In nucleotides, the CDR3 is TGTGCCAGCAGCTTGGCTAGCGACCTCTACGAGCAGTACTTC. The V gene is TRBV5-6, the J gene TRBJ2-7, with D possibly being TRBD2 (6 bases). Germline V gene data show CDR1 as SGHDT and CDR2 as YYEEEE. The V and J ends lost 0 bases and 3 bases respectively, with 10 bases between them. The CDR3 covers 14 residues.